This T cell receptor beta chain was obtained from a study of shared clonotypes between healthy human individuals. Approximately 30,000 T cell genomes, or around 300 ng DNA, went into unsorted PBMC replicate PCRs. Original data processing: ImmunoSEQ output held junction-only sequences without quality scores, so filtering differed. Clones were read by immunoSEQ multiplex PCR, and TCRdb kept only the in-frame ones, dropping some. That table is the source of V, J and clone size, and D and trimming were worked out from the DNA. There are some 500,000 clones in the sample; 60% to 80% occur only once, and more than 10% lies in the top ten. The V segment lost 3 bases and the J segment 8 bases; nucleotides outside the gene matches: 5. The germline V gene encodes CDR1 MNHEY and CDR2 SMNVEV (reference sequence). This CDR3 has 16 amino acids.

This TCR was recovered from a woman aged 40 to 50 in good health. Some clones in this sample may be carry-over from other donors' samples. The sequencing sample was made of PBMCs. This chain links TRBV27 with TRBJ2-2, with 14 bases fitting TRBD2. For the CDR3, the DNA is TGTGCCAGCAGTTTCGGGACTAGCGGGAGAAATGGGGAGCTGTTTTTT. This codes for CASSFGTSGRNGELFF.